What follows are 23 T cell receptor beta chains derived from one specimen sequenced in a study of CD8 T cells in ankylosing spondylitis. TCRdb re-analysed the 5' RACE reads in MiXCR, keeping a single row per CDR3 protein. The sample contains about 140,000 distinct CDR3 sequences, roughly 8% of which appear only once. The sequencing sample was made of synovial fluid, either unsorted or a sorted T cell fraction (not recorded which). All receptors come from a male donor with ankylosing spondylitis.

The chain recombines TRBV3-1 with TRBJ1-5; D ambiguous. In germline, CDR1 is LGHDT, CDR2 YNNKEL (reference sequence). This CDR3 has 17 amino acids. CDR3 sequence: CTCSLGSLSREVQPQHF. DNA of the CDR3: TGTACCTGCAGTCTAGGGAGCCTTTCGAGGGAGGTTCAGCCCCAGCATTTT.

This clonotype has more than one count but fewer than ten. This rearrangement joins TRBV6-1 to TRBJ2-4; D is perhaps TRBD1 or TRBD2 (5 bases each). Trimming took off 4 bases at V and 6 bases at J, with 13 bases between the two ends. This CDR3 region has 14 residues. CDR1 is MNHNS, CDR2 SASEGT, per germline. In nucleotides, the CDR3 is TGTGCCAGCAGTGCGAGCGGTAGGGGAAACATTCAGTACTTC. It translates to CASSASGRGNIQYF.

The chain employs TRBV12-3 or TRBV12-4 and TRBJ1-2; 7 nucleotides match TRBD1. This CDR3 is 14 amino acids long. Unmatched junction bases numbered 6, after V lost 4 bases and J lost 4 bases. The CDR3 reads CASSYAGQIYGYTF. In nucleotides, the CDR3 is TGTGCCAGCAGTTATGCGGGACAGATCTATGGCTACACCTTC.

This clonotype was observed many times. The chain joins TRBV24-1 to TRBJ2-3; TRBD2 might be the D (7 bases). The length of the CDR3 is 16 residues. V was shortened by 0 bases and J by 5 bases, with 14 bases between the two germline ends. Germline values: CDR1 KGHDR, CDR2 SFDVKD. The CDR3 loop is CATSDLLFGGQDTQYF. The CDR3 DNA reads TGTGCCACCAGTGATTTGCTATTCGGGGGGCAAGATACGCAGTATTTT.

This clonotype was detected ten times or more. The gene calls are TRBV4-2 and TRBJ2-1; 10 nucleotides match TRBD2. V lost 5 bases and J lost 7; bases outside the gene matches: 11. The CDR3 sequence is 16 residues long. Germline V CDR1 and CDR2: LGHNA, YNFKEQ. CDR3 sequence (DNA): TGTGCCAGCAGCTCCCGTAGCAGCGGGGGGGCTAATGAGCAGTTCTTC. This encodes CASSSRSSGGANEQFF.

CDR3 DNA sequence: TGCGCCAGCAGCGCCGACAGCACTTCCTACAATGAGCAGTTCTTC. This sequence encodes CASSADSTSYNEQFF. The chain is built from TRBV5-1 and TRBJ2-1; D may be TRBD1 (5 bases). The CDR3 covers 15 residues. V was shortened by 4 bases and J by 1 base, with 12 bases between the two germline ends. CDR1 is SGHRS and CDR2 is YFSETQ in the germline V gene.

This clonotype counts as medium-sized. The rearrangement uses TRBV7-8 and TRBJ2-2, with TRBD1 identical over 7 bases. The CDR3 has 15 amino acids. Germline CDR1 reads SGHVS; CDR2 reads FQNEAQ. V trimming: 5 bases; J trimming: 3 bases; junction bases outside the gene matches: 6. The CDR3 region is CASSQGQRYTGELFF. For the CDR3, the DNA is TGTGCCAGCAGCCAGGGACAGAGATACACCGGGGAGCTGTTTTTT.

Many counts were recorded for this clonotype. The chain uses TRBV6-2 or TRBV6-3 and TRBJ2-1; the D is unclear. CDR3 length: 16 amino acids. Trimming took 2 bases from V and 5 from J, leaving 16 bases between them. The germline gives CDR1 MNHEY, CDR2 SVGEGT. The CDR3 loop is CASSYAPLNLNNEQFF. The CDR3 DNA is TGTGCCAGCAGTTACGCGCCGCTAAACTTAAACAATGAGCAGTTCTTC.

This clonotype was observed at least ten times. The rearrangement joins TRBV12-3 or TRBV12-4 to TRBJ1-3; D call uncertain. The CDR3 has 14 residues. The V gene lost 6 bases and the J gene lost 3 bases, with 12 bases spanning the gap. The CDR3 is CASRDWSYGNTIYF. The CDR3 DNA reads TGTGCCAGCAGGGACTGGAGCTATGGAAACACCATATATTTT.

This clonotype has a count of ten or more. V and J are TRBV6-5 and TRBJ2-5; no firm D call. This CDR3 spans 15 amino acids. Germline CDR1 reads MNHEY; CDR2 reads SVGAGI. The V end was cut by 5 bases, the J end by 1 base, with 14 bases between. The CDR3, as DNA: TGTGCCAGCAGTCACGAAACTTCAACCCAAGAGACCCAGTACTTC. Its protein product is CASSHETSTQETQYF.

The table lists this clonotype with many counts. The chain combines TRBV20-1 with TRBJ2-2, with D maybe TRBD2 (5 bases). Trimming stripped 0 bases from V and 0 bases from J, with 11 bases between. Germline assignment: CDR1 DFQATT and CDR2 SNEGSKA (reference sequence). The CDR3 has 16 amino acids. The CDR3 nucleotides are TGCAGTGCTAGAGATCAATGGGAGACGAACACCGGGGAGCTGTTTTTT. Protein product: CSARDQWETNTGELFF.

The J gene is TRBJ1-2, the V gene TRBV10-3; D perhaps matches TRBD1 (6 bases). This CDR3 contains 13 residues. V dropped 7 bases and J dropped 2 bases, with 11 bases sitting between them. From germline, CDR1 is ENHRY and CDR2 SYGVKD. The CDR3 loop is CAINGRGNYGYTF. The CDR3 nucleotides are TGTGCCATCAATGGCAGGGGAAACTATGGCTACACCTTC.

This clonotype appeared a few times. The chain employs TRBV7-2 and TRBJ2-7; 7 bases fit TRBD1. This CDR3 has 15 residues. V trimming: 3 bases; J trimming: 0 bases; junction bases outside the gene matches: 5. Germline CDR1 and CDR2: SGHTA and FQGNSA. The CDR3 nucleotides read TGTGCCAGCAGCTTTGGGACAGCCGTCTCCTACGAGCAGTACTTC. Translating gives CASSFGTAVSYEQYF.

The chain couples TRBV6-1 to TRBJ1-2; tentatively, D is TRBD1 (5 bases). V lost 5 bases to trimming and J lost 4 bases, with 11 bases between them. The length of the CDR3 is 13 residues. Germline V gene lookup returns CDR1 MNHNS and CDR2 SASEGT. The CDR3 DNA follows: TGTGCCAGCAGTCCGGGACTCTCCTATGGCTACACCTTC. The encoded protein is CASSPGLSYGYTF.

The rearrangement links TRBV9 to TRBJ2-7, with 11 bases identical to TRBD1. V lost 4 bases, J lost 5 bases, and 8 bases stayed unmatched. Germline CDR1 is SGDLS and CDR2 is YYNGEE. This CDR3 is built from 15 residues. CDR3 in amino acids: CASSPFGTGGHEQYF. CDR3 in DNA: TGTGCCAGCAGCCCTTTTGGGACAGGGGGGCACGAGCAGTACTTC.

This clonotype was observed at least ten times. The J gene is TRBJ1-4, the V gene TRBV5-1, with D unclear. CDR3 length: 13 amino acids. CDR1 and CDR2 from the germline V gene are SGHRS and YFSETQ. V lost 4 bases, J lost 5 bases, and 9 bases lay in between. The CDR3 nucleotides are TGCGCCAGCAGCGTGGACCGAAATGAAAAACTGTTTTTT. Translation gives CASSVDRNEKLFF.

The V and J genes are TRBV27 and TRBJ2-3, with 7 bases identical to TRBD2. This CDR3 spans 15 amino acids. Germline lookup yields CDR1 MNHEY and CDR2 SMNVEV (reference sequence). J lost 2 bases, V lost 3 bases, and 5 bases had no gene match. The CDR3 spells CASSFGRGVTDTQYF. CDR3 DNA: TGTGCCAGCAGTTTTGGTCGGGGGGTCACAGATACGCAGTATTTT.

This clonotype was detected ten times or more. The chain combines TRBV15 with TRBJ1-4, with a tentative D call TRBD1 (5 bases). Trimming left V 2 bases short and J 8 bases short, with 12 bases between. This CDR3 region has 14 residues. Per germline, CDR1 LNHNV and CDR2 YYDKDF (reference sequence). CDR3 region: CATSRQGRDEKLFF. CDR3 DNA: TGTGCCACCAGCAGACAGGGACGAGACGAAAAACTGTTTTTT. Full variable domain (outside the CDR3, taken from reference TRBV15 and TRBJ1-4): DAMVIQNPRYQVTQFGKPVTLSCSQTLNHNVMYWYQQKSSQAPKLLFHYYDKDFNNEADTPDNFQSRRPNTSFCFLDIRSPGLGDTAMYLCATSRQGRDEKLFFGSGTQLSVL.

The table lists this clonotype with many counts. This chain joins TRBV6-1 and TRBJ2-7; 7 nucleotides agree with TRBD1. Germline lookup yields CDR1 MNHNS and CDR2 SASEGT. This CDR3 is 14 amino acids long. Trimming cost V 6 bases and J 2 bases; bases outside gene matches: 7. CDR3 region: CASSRDRSTYEQYF. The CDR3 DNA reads TGTGCCAGCAGCCGGGACAGATCTACCTACGAGCAGTACTTC.

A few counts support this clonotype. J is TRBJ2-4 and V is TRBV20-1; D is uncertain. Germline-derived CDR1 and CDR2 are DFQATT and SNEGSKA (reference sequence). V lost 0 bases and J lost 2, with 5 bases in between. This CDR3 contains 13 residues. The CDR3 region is CSARDTTKNIQYF. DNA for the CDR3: TGCAGTGCTAGAGATACGACCAAAAACATTCAGTACTTC.

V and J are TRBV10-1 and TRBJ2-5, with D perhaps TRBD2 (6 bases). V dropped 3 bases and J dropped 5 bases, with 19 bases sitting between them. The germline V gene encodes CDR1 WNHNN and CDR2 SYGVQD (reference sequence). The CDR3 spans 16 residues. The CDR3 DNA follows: TGCGCCAGCAGTGACGGGAGAAGTGGGCCCTGGGAGACCCAGTACTTC. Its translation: CASSDGRSGPWETQYF.

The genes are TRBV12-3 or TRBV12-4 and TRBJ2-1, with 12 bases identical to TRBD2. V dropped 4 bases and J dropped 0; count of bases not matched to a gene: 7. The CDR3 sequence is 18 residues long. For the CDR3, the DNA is TGTGCCAGCAGTTCGACTAGCGGGAGAGCGGGCTCCTACAATGAGCAGTTCTTC. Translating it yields CASSSTSGRAGSYNEQFF.

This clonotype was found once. CDR3 amino acids: CTFSLGGTAGARSTDTQYF. In DNA, the CDR3 is TGTACCTTCAGTTTAGGTGGGACCGCGGGGGCACGTAGCACAGATACGCAGTATTTT. The V and J genes are TRBV12-3 or TRBV12-4 and TRBJ2-3; D might be TRBD2 (7 bases). This CDR3 spans 19 amino acids.